Listed below are T cell receptor beta chains from one sample, sequenced in a study of blood T cell repertoires in COVID-19. Repertoires were generated with immunoSEQ multiplex PCR, while TCRdb's copy carries only in-frame clones and drops some. In the table there are roughly 500,000 clones, roughly 90% of which are singletons. The sample was PBMCs or T cells enriched from blood (not recorded which). These receptors originate from a woman in her thirties or forties who had recovered from COVID-19. Both conserved end residues are part of each CDR3. The D gene is left open where the match is weak. Rows may omit the clone size; those that give it use once, few, many or a size class.

clone_size: -
d_call: TRBD2
j_call: TRBJ2-4
v_call: TRBV24-1
cdr3_aa: CATSDPRRGAENIQYF
cdr3_nt: TGTGCCACCAGTGACCCCAGGCGGGGGGCTGAAAACATTCAGTACTTC

clone_size: -
d_call: TRBD2
j_call: TRBJ2-1
v_call: TRBV12-3/TRBV12-4
cdr3_aa: CASSQRERNEQFF
cdr3_nt: TGTGCCAGCAGTCAGCGGGAGAGGAATGAGCAGTTCTTC

clone_size: -
d_call: -
j_call: TRBJ1-1
v_call: TRBV13
cdr3_aa: CASRWRGAANTEAFF
cdr3_nt: TGTGCCAGCAGGTGGCGGGGCGCCGCTAACACTGAAGCTTTCTTT

clone_size: -
d_call: TRBD2
j_call: TRBJ2-7
v_call: TRBV19
cdr3_aa: CASSIAASGTYEQYF
cdr3_nt: TGTGCCAGTAGTATAGCCGCTAGCGGTACCTACGAGCAGTACTTC

clone_size: -
d_call: TRBD1
j_call: TRBJ2-1
v_call: TRBV3-1/TRBV3-2
cdr3_aa: CASSSRDRVGNEQFF
cdr3_nt: TGTGCCAGCAGCTCCCGGGACAGGGTGGGGAATGAGCAGTTCTTC

clone_size: -
d_call: -
j_call: TRBJ1-5
v_call: TRBV7-8
cdr3_aa: CASSSRTEARQPQHF
cdr3_nt: TGTGCCAGCAGCTCCCGAACAGAAGCTCGGCAGCCCCAGCATTTT

clone_size: -
d_call: TRBD1
j_call: TRBJ1-2
v_call: TRBV9
cdr3_aa: CASSDRQGAYGYTF
cdr3_nt: TGTGCCAGCAGCGACCGACAGGGAGCCTATGGCTACACCTTC

clone_size: -
d_call: TRBD1
j_call: TRBJ2-5
v_call: TRBV7-2
cdr3_aa: CASSPQGVVLHQYF
cdr3_nt: TGTGCCAGCAGCCCACAGGGGGTGGTACTCCACCAGTACTTC

clone_size: -
d_call: TRBD1
j_call: TRBJ1-1
v_call: TRBV5-1
cdr3_aa: CASSFQGASTEAFF
cdr3_nt: TGCGCCAGCAGCTTCCAGGGGGCGAGCACTGAAGCTTTCTTT

clone_size: -
d_call: -
j_call: TRBJ2-1
v_call: TRBV27
cdr3_aa: CASRNVGAHEQFF
cdr3_nt: TGTGCCAGCAGAAATGTGGGGGCCCATGAGCAGTTCTTC

clone_size: -
d_call: -
j_call: TRBJ1-1
v_call: TRBV24-1
cdr3_aa: CATSGAGINTEAFF
cdr3_nt: TGTGCCACCAGTGGGGCAGGGATCAACACTGAAGCTTTCTTT

clone_size: -
d_call: -
j_call: TRBJ1-3
v_call: TRBV7-6
cdr3_aa: CASSLQGIGGNTIYF
cdr3_nt: TGTGCCAGCAGCTTACAGGGAATAGGCGGAAACACCATATATTTT

clone_size: -
d_call: -
j_call: TRBJ1-2
v_call: TRBV10-2
cdr3_aa: CASSSRDGYTF
cdr3_nt: TGCGCCAGCAGTTCCAGGGATGGCTACACCTTC

clone_size: -
d_call: -
j_call: TRBJ2-7
v_call: TRBV7-9
cdr3_aa: CASSSRGKRTAEQYF
cdr3_nt: TGTGCCAGCAGCTCCCGGGGTAAACGGACAGCCGAGCAGTACTTC

clone_size: few
d_call: TRBD2
j_call: TRBJ2-3
v_call: TRBV7-2
cdr3_aa: CASSLLAGGTDTQYF
cdr3_nt: TGTGCCAGCAGCCTCCTAGCGGGAGGTACAGATACGCAGTATTTT

clone_size: -
d_call: TRBD1
j_call: TRBJ1-2
v_call: TRBV29-1
cdr3_aa: CSVDPGQPPYYGYTF
cdr3_nt: TGCAGCGTTGACCCGGGACAGCCCCCCTACTATGGCTACACCTTC

clone_size: -
d_call: -
j_call: TRBJ1-1
v_call: TRBV7-9
cdr3_aa: CASSGLPMNTEAFF
cdr3_nt: TGTGCCAGCAGCGGGCTGCCGATGAACACTGAAGCTTTCTTT

clone_size: -
d_call: -
j_call: TRBJ1-6
v_call: TRBV3-1/TRBV3-2
cdr3_aa: CASSQDLRGSPLHF
cdr3_nt: TGTGCCAGCAGCCAAGATTTGAGGGGGTCACCCCTCCACTTT

clone_size: -
d_call: -
j_call: TRBJ1-2
v_call: TRBV4-3
cdr3_aa: CASSGQNNYGYTF
cdr3_nt: TGCGCCAGCAGTGGACAGAATAACTATGGCTACACCTTC

clone_size: -
d_call: TRBD2
j_call: TRBJ2-5
v_call: TRBV3-1/TRBV3-2
cdr3_aa: CASSQGFGGETQYF
cdr3_nt: TGTGCCAGCAGCCAAGGGTTCGGGGGGGAGACCCAGTACTTC

clone_size: few
d_call: -
j_call: TRBJ2-7
v_call: TRBV11-2
cdr3_aa: CASSSQGAGDEQYF
cdr3_nt: TGTGCCAGCAGCTCTCAGGGGGCGGGGGACGAGCAGTACTTC

clone_size: -
d_call: TRBD2
j_call: TRBJ2-5
v_call: TRBV7-2
cdr3_aa: CASKTSHLETQYF
cdr3_nt: TGTGCCAGCAAGACTAGCCATTTAGAGACCCAGTACTTC

clone_size: -
d_call: -
j_call: TRBJ2-5
v_call: TRBV30
cdr3_aa: CAWRNSQETQYF
cdr3_nt: TGTGCCTGGAGGAACAGTCAAGAGACCCAGTACTTC

clone_size: -
d_call: TRBD2
j_call: TRBJ2-7
v_call: TRBV27
cdr3_aa: CASSFSSGILTYEQYF
cdr3_nt: TGTGCCAGCAGTTTTAGTAGCGGGATCCTAACCTACGAGCAGTACTTC

clone_size: -
d_call: TRBD1
j_call: TRBJ1-1
v_call: TRBV7-2
cdr3_aa: CASSSDRGWVNTEAFF
cdr3_nt: TGTGCCAGCAGCTCGGACAGGGGATGGGTGAACACTGAAGCTTTCTTT

clone_size: -
d_call: TRBD1
j_call: TRBJ1-6
v_call: TRBV6-5
cdr3_aa: CASFQGARSPLHF
cdr3_nt: TGTGCCAGCTTTCAGGGGGCGCGTTCACCCCTCCACTTT

clone_size: -
d_call: -
j_call: TRBJ1-4
v_call: TRBV19
cdr3_aa: CASSIGRWEKLFF
cdr3_nt: TGTGCCAGTAGTATAGGGCGGTGGGAAAAACTGTTTTTT